This TCR beta chain was captured in a study of blood T cells in healthy people across ages. The study's findings and limits: Relative to aged donors, long-lived donors carried more naive CD4+ cells and displayed higher diversity. Per-million-T-cell TCR beta diversity fell roughly linearly with age.

Comments on this clonotype: Its antigen remains unidentified.

CDR1 and CDR2 from the germline V gene are SGHTA and FQGNSA. This CDR3 spans 15 amino acids. V was cut by 2 bases and J by 2 bases, with 10 bases left in between. The second PCR ran about 7 to 12 cycles with a sample-barcoded 5' primer and J-beta primers. MiXCR, applied by TCRdb to the 5' RACE reads, yields one record per CDR3 protein. Here the sample spans approximately 800,000 distinct CDR3 sequences, about 59% being singletons. The sample comprised blood. V is TRBV7-2 and J is TRBJ1-5; the D is unclear. The TCR sequence derives from a man in his thirties or forties in good health. The CDR3 nucleotides read TGTGCCAGCAGCTTACTTGGAACCCGCAATCAGCCCCAGCATTTT. As protein: CASSLLGTRNQPQHF.